A single sample gave rise to the 20 T cell receptor beta chains below, sequenced in a study of tissue T cells after allogeneic stem cell transplantation. Some clones are missing from TCRdb's copy, which holds only in-frame ones; the method was immunoSEQ multiplex PCR. Of 4,000 to 5,000 clones in the sample, approximately 45% are singletons; the top ten hold 16%. Noted time point: mouse harvest day 14 after allogeneic transplant. Tail vein injection delivered 10^7 T-cell-depleted bone marrow cells and 10^6 splenic CD5+ T cells. Sequencing was carried out using lymph node tissue. The origin of the receptors is a female BALB/c mouse given C57BL/6 T cells with graft-versus-host disease after an allogeneic hematopoietic cell transplant.

In its sample, this clone is medium-sized. Gene names are mouse gene names. The read ends 1 residue shy of where the CDR3 ends; the end is completed using the germline J gene. The chain employs TRBV23 and TRBJ2-5. This CDR3 spans 10 amino acids. Germline loops: CDR1 KGHTA, CDR2 FQNQQP. The CDR3: CSSSPGTQYF. The part of the CDR3 DNA that was read is TGCTCCAGCAGTCCCGGGACCCAGTAC. The variable domain in full, with the rest retrieved from reference TRBV23 and TRBJ2-5, is DAAVTQKPRYLIKMKGQEAEMKCIPEKGHTAVFWYQQKQSKELKFLIYFQNQQPLDQIDMVKERFSAVCPSSSLCSLGIRTCEAEDSALYLCSSSPGTQYFGPGTRLLVL.

This clone came up once. Gene names follow the mouse nomenclature. The CDR3 loop reads CAWSPRLYYAEQFF. The sequenced CDR3 bases are TGTGCCTGGAGTCCCCGACTTTACTATGCTGAGCAGTTC. The rearrangement uses TRBV31 and TRBJ2-1, with D uncertain. The sequence runs out 1 residue before the end of the CDR3; the remainder is reconstructed from the germline J gene. Germline V gene lookup returns CDR1 GKSSPN and CDR2 SITVG. V was cut by 1 base and J by 2 bases, with 9 bases left in between. This CDR3 is 14 amino acids long.

As for this clone: The gene symbols are mouse symbols. The read comes to an end 1 residue before the CDR3 does, leaving the germline J gene to fill in the end. The V gene is TRBV26, the J gene TRBJ2-5, with D perhaps TRBD1 or TRBD2 (5 bases each). Germline values: CDR1 KGHPV, CDR2 FQNQEV (reference sequence). V shed 0 bases and J shed 0 bases, with 10 bases lying between them. The CDR3 has 16 amino acids. Incomplete CDR3 DNA: TGTGCCAGCAGTCTGTCGCTCCGGGACAACCAAGACACCCAGTAC. Protein sequence: CASSLSLRDNQDTQY. In full, the CDR3 reads CASSLSLRDNQDTQYF.

A note on this clone: At one end, the junction sequence differs from germline, possibly due to a read error. Gene names and germline match the mouse. The read stops 1 residue short of the end of the CDR3; the missing end is completed from the germline J gene. The V gene is TRBV13-1, the J gene TRBJ2-7, with TRBD2 matching over 10 bases. The CDR3 is 15 amino acids. Per the germline V gene, CDR1 is NSHNY and CDR2 is SYGAGN. The DNA read from the CDR3 is TGTGCCAGCGGTGATCGAGCTGGGGGGGCTTATGAACAGTAC. This codes for CASGDRAGGAYEQY. The complete CDR3 protein is CASGDRAGGAYEQYF.

This clone is classed as medium-sized (0.01 to 0.1%). The gene names given are mouse names. From the germline J gene comes the end of the CDR3, since the read stops 1 residue before it. The V and J genes are TRBV5 and TRBJ2-2; TRBD1 is a possible D gene (5 bases). Germline V gives CDR1 LGHNA, CDR2 YNLKQL (reference sequence). The CDR3 runs to 15 residues. Trimming took 1 base from V and 4 from J, leaving 10 bases between them. CDR3 DNA (partial): TGTGCCAGCAGCCAAGGCAGGGAGGGCACCGGGCAGCTCTAC. Protein product: CASSQGREGTGQLY. The full CDR3 sequence reads CASSQGREGTGQLYF.

Concerning this clone: Gene names are mouse gene names. Read coverage stops 1 residue before the CDR3 terminus; the germline J gene supplies the remainder. V is TRBV13-2 and J is TRBJ1-1, with a tentative D call TRBD1 (6 bases). Trimming left V 6 bases short and J 0 bases short, with 9 bases between. This CDR3 spans 13 amino acids. Germline CDR1 and CDR2: NNHNN and SYGAGS (reference sequence). The covered CDR3 bases are TGTGCCAGCGCGGGGACATCAAACACAGAAGTCTTC. It translates to CASAGTSNTEVF. The full CDR3 sequence reads CASAGTSNTEVFF.

This clone was recorded a few times. Mouse gene names and germline throughout. The missing CDR3 end, 1 residue past where the read stops, is filled in from the germline J gene. This chain uses TRBV3 with TRBJ1-4; TRBD1 is a possible D gene (5 bases). Trimming took 3 bases from V and 1 from J, leaving 6 bases between them. The CDR3 is 14 amino acids. CDR1 SNHLY and CDR2 FYNGKV come from the germline V gene (reference sequence). The CDR3 is CASSFGHSNERLFF. The sequenced CDR3 bases are TGTGCCAGCAGCTTTGGACATTCCAACGAAAGATTATTT.

A single count supports this clone. Here the gene names and germline are mouse. With the read ending 1 residue before the CDR3 end, the germline J gene is used to fill in that end. The chain employs TRBV16 and TRBJ2-5; tentatively, D is TRBD2 (7 bases). The germline V gene encodes CDR1 SGHSA and CDR2 FRNQAP. The CDR3 length is 13 residues. V lost 5 bases to trimming and J lost 5 bases, with 11 bases between them. The part of the CDR3 DNA that was read is TGTGCAAGCAGCCTGGGGGCACCAGACACCCAGTAC. It is translated as CASSLGAPDTQY. The CDR3 in full is CASSLGAPDTQYF.

This clone was recorded once. Genes and germline come from the mouse. The CDR3 end lies 1 residue beyond the end of the read and is filled in from the germline J gene. The V gene is TRBV12-2, the J gene TRBJ1-2, with 8 positions matching TRBD1. Trimming took 0 bases from V and 3 from J; bases not matched to a gene: 5. The CDR3 length is 15 residues. Germline values: CDR1 SGHLS, CDR2 HYDKME. The CDR3 bases that were read are TGTGCCAGCTCTCTCGCAGGGGGCGCGTACTCCGACTACACC. Protein product: CASSLAGGAYSDYT. From start to end, the CDR3 is CASSLAGGAYSDYTF.

This clone was counted a few times. Any gene name here is a mouse gene name. The read terminates 1 residue ahead of where the CDR3 ends, so the germline J gene completes it. The chain is built from TRBV12-2 and TRBJ1-5; 10 bases are shared with TRBD1. Germline V CDR1 and CDR2: SGHLS, HYDKME. With 1 base clipped from V and 4 bases from J, the junction kept 3 bases outside the gene matches. The CDR3 totals 15 residues. CDR3 bases read: TGTGCCAGCTCTCTGGACAGGGGGGGGAACCAGGCTCCGCTT. This sequence encodes CASSLDRGGNQAPL. The complete CDR3 sequence is CASSLDRGGNQAPLF.

This clone was detected only a few times. The gene names given are mouse names. The CDR3 is CTCSARDWGLYEQYF. The part of the CDR3 DNA that was read is TGCACCTGCAGTGCAAGGGACTGGGGTCTCTATGAACAGTAC. This sequence joins TRBV1 and TRBJ2-7; 10 positions agree with TRBD2. The read ends 1 residue shy of where the CDR3 ends; the end is completed using the germline J gene. Per the germline V gene, CDR1 is NSQYPW and CDR2 is LRSPGD (reference sequence). The CDR3 length is 15 residues. V shed 2 bases, J shed 3 bases, and the junction held 4 bases outside the gene matches.

Concerning this clone itself: Gene names are mouse gene names. The read gets to within 1 residue of the CDR3 end, and the germline J gene fills in the rest. Other nucleotide sequences in the sample specify the same CDR3. The chain has TRBV4 and TRBJ2-7; 14 nucleotides match TRBD2. Germline trimming cut 4 bases from V and 7 bases from J; bases unmatched to any gene: 6. This CDR3 region has 15 residues. In germline, CDR1 is LGHDT, CDR2 YNNKQL (reference sequence). The CDR3 loop reads CASSFRDWGGGEQYF. The sequenced CDR3 bases are TGTGCCAGCAGCTTCCGGGACTGGGGGGGCGGAGAACAGTAC.

As concerns this clone: Gene and germline names: mouse. The read halts 1 residue ahead of the CDR3 end, with the missing end drawn from the germline J gene. This rearrangement joins TRBV13-2 to TRBJ2-5; D uncertain. V shed 2 bases and J shed 0 bases, with 7 bases lying between them. The CDR3 extends over 14 amino acids. Germline-derived CDR1 and CDR2 are NNHNN and SYGAGS (reference sequence). CDR3 protein: CASGETLNQDTQYF. Partial CDR3 DNA: TGTGCCAGCGGTGAGACTCTTAACCAAGACACCCAGTAC.

About this clone itself: Genes and germline are mouse. The read ends 1 residue early relative to the CDR3; the germline J gene fills the gap. The V and J genes are TRBV12-1 and TRBJ2-1; 7 nucleotides align to TRBD1. This CDR3 contains 14 residues. The V gene's germline CDR1 is SGHSN and CDR2 HYEKVE. J lost 7 bases, V lost 0 bases, and 5 bases had no gene match. CDR3 DNA (partial): TGTGCCAGCTCTCTCGAGACAGGGAGGGCTGAGCAGTTC. The encoded protein is CASSLETGRAEQF. The full-length CDR3 reads as CASSLETGRAEQFF.

This clone was recorded only once. Gene and germline names: mouse. Read data end 1 residue before the CDR3 end; the end is taken from the germline J gene. V is TRBV5 and J is TRBJ2-3, with 8 nucleotides matching TRBD2. The germline V gene has CDR1 LGHNA and CDR2 YNLKQL (reference sequence). With 0 bases clipped from V and 3 bases from J, the junction kept 8 bases outside the gene matches. The CDR3 extends over 17 amino acids. CDR3 DNA (partial): TGTGCCAGCAGCCAAGAACGGGGGGGCGCGGGAGCAGAAACGCTGTAT. This translates into CASSQERGGAGAETLY. Given in full, the CDR3 is CASSQERGGAGAETLYF.

This clone has more than one count but fewer than ten. Mouse names are used for the genes. The read terminates 1 residue ahead of where the CDR3 ends, so the germline J gene completes it. The gene calls are TRBV5 and TRBJ2-1, with 10 bases that match TRBD1. Germline V gene data show CDR1 as LGHNA and CDR2 as YNLKQL (reference sequence). This CDR3 has 14 amino acids. With 4 bases clipped from V and 7 bases from J, the junction kept 4 bases outside the gene matches. The CDR3 loop reads CASSPGQGTAEQFF. The sequenced CDR3 bases are TGTGCCAGCAGCCCGGGACAGGGGACAGCTGAGCAGTTC.

As for this clone: The genes are named according to mouse. The CDR3 end lies 1 residue beyond the end of the read and is filled in from the germline J gene. This rearrangement joins TRBV26 to TRBJ2-5; D is unresolved. CDR1 and CDR2 from the germline V gene are KGHPV and FQNQEV (reference sequence). V shed 4 bases and J shed 0 bases, with 11 bases lying between them. This CDR3 spans 15 amino acids. The CDR3 spells CASSPSPINQDTQYF. The part of the CDR3 DNA that was read is TGTGCCAGCAGTCCCTCTCCGATTAACCAAGACACCCAGTAC.

Turning to this clone: Gene names and germline refer to mouse. The CDR3 extends 1 residue past the end of the read, so its final part is completed from the germline J gene. The chain recombines TRBV3 with TRBJ1-1; D is unresolved. The ends were cut back, 1 base at V and 10 bases at J, with 7 bases in the middle. CDR1 and CDR2 from the germline V gene are SNHLY and FYNGKV (reference sequence). The length of the CDR3 is 11 residues. The sequenced part of the CDR3 DNA is TGTGCCAGCAGCTTAGAGGGAGGAGTCTTC. Residues: CASSLEGGVF. The CDR3 in full is CASSLEGGVFF.

Comment on this clone: Gene names and germline match the mouse. The read terminates 1 residue ahead of where the CDR3 ends, so the germline J gene completes it. J is TRBJ2-4 and V is TRBV19; 7 bases agree with TRBD1. V was pared by 0 bases and J by 2 bases, with 6 bases of the junction left unmatched. The CDR3 is 16 residues long. Germline V CDR1 and CDR2: FNHDT, SITEND (reference sequence). The sequenced part of the CDR3 DNA is TGTGCCAGCAGTATAGGGGCAGGGGGTCTTCAAAACACCTTGTAC. It yields the protein CASSIGAGGLQNTLY. In full, the CDR3 is CASSIGAGGLQNTLYF.

With regard to this clone: Germline and genes here are mouse. The CDR3 is cut off 1 residue early in the read; its end comes from the germline J gene. The chain uses TRBV26 and TRBJ1-3; D perhaps matches TRBD1 (6 bases). V dropped 6 bases and J dropped 0 bases, with 12 bases sitting between them. Germline CDR1 is KGHPV and CDR2 is FQNQEV (reference sequence). The CDR3 is 15 amino acids. The CDR3 loop is CASSRDTNSGNTLYF. The sequenced CDR3 bases are TGTGCCAGCAGCCGGGACACGAATTCTGGAAATACGCTCTAT. Full variable domain (missing parts from reference TRBV26 and TRBJ1-3): NSKVIQTPRYLVKGQGQKAKMRCIPEKGHPVVFWYQQNKNNEFKFLINFQNQEVLQQIDMTEKRFSAECPSNSPCSLEIQSSEAGDSALYLCASSRDTNSGNTLYFGEGSRLIVV.